The source of this TCR beta chain is a study of T cell responses to AZD1222 COVID-19 vaccine. Study conclusions and caveats: Sampling captured repertoires only after the peak T cell response. Donors were chiefly white British, with a greater number of females, and clonal diversity was perhaps underestimated. Per reports, nearly half of all spike-specific TCRs target regions that are unmutated in variants. Baseline seropositives among AZD1222 recipients totaled only six or seven.

The ends lost 5 bases at V and 8 bases at J; junction bases unmatched: 6. The germline V gene encodes CDR1 LNHDA and CDR2 SQIVND (reference sequence). The CDR3 totals 14 residues. This clone has just a few counts. Its antigen is still unknown. Produced via immunoSEQ multiplex PCR; TCRdb's table is partial and in-frame only. Found here are fewer than 120,000 clones, 70% to 90% of them singletons; the top ten hold around 3%. This sequence was found in an adult in good health. The sample was peripheral blood, taken on day 0 of AZD1222 vaccination. V and J are TRBV19 and TRBJ1-2, with 12 bases lining up with TRBD1. In DNA form, the CDR3 reads TGTGCCAGTAGTCCCGGGACAGGGGGCGGCGGCTACACCTTC. Protein product: CASSPGTGGGGYTF. Based on the CDR3 plus reference TRBV19 and TRBJ1-2, the full variable domain is DGGITQSPKYLFRKEGQNVTLSCEQNLNHDAMYWYRQDPGQGLRLIYYSQIVNDFQKGDIAEGYSVSREKKESFPLTVTSAQKNPTAFYLCASSPGTGGGGYTFGSGTRLTVV.